These 5 T cell receptor beta chains came from one sample sequenced in a study of blood T cell repertoires in COVID-19. Method: immunoSEQ multiplex PCR; TCRdb's copy keeps in-frame clones and lacks some. This table has 150,000 to 200,000 clones, about 83% appearing once. The sample comprised peripheral blood. Every receptor here comes from a young man with active or convalescent COVID-19.

The chain uses TRBV12-5 and TRBJ1-2; D is possibly TRBD1 (5 bases). V was cut by 6 bases and J by 4 bases, with 12 bases left in between. CDR3 length: 13 residues. The germline gives CDR1 LGHNT, CDR2 FRNRAP. CDR3 in DNA: TGTGCTAGTGGGAGGGACTTTATCTATGGCTACACCTTC. This translates into CASGRDFIYGYTF.

The rearrangement links TRBV10-3 to TRBJ2-7, with 7 positions matching TRBD1. Germline V gives CDR1 ENHRY, CDR2 SYGVKD. V dropped 6 bases and J dropped 2; count of bases not matched to a gene: 10. The CDR3 covers 15 residues. The CDR3 loop is CAIRIQGILPYEQYF. CDR3 coding DNA: TGTGCCATCAGAATACAGGGGATTCTGCCCTACGAGCAGTACTTC.

The rearrangement joins TRBV24-1 to TRBJ2-3; 11 bases match TRBD2. J was trimmed by 8 bases and V by 2 bases; bases with no gene match: 8. Germline lookup yields CDR1 KGHDR and CDR2 SFDVKD. This CDR3 comprises 16 residues. The CDR3 reads CATSDSRLAGYGTQYF. The CDR3 DNA follows: TGTGCCACCAGTGATTCACGACTAGCGGGGTATGGTACGCAGTATTTT.

This sequence joins TRBV5-1 and TRBJ1-1; D might be TRBD1 (6 bases). Germline CDR1 is SGHRS and CDR2 is YFSETQ. This CDR3 has 13 amino acids. Trimming removed 5 bases at V and 1 base at J, with 9 bases between. The CDR3 DNA reads as TGCGCCAGCAGAACGGACAGGAACACTGAAGCTTTCTTT. Translated, it gives CASRTDRNTEAFF. Together with reference TRBV5-1 and TRBJ1-1, the CDR3 gives the full variable domain: KAGVTQTPRYLIKTRGQQVTLSCSPISGHRSVSWYQQTPGQGLQFLFEYFSETQRNKGNFPGRFSGRQFSNSRSEMNVSTLELGDSALYLCASRTDRNTEAFFGQGTRLTVV.

This chain joins TRBV10-3 and TRBJ2-2; TRBD1 might be the D (6 bases). Germline V gene sequence: CDR1 ENHRY, CDR2 SYGVKD. V shed 9 bases and J shed 0 bases, with 8 bases lying between them. CDR3 size: 13 residues. The CDR3 region is CAITGTNTGELFF. The CDR3 region has the DNA TGTGCCATAACAGGGACGAACACCGGGGAGCTGTTTTTT.